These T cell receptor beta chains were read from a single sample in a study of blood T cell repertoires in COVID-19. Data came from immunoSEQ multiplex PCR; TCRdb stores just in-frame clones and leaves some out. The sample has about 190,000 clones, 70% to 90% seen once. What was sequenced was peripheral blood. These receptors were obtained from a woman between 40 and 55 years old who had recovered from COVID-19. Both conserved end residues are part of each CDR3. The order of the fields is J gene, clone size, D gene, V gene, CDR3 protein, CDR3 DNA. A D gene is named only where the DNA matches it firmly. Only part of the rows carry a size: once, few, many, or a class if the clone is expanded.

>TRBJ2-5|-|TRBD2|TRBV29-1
CSATGLAGVETQYF
TGCAGCGCGACAGGACTAGCGGGAGTGGAGACCCAGTACTTC
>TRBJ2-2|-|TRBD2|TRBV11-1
CASSNGLAGTGELFF
TGTGCCAGCAGCAACGGACTAGCGGGCACCGGGGAGCTGTTTTTT
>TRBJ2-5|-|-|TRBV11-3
CASSLLGVGQETQYF
TGTGCCAGCAGCTTACTGGGAGTAGGGCAAGAGACCCAGTACTTC
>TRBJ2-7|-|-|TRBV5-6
CASTRDRIIYEQYF
TGTGCCAGCACCCGCGACAGAATAATCTACGAGCAGTACTTC
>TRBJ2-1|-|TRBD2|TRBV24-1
CATSGRNHEQFF
TGTGCCACGAGCGGGAGGAATCATGAGCAGTTCTTC
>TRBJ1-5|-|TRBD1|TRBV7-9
CASSPLGTANQPQHF
TGTGCCAGCAGCCCCCTCGGGACAGCAAATCAGCCCCAGCATTTT
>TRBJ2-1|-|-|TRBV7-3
CASSLRDGEQFF
TGTGCCAGCAGCCTGCGGGATGGTGAGCAGTTCTTC
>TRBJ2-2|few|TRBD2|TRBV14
CASSQDWREGELFF
TGTGCCAGCAGCCAAGACTGGCGGGAGGGGGAGCTGTTTTTT
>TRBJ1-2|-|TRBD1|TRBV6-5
CASRRQGADGYTF
TGTGCCAGCAGGAGGCAGGGGGCGGATGGCTACACCTTC
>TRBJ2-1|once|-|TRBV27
CASRESGPSYNEQFF
TGTGCCAGCAGAGAAAGCGGGCCTTCCTACAATGAGCAGTTCTTC
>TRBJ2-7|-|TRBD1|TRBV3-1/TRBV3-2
CASSQTTGGYEQYF
TGTGCCAGCAGCCAGACTACAGGGGGCTACGAGCAGTACTTC
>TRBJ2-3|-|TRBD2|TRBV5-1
CASSLALAGADTQYF
TGCGCCAGCAGCTTGGCATTAGCGGGGGCAGATACGCAGTATTTT
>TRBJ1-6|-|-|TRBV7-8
CASSLATGISYNSPLHF
TGTGCCAGCAGCTTAGCTACAGGGATCAGCTATAATTCACCCCTCCACTTT
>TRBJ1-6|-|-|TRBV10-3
CAISESVGNSPLHF
TGTGCCATCAGTGAGTCGGTCGGTAACTCACCCCTCCACTTT
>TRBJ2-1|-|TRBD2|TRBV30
CAWSSGDYNEQFF
TGTGCCTGGAGTAGCGGGGACTACAATGAGCAGTTCTTC
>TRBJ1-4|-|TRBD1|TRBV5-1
CASSQGGQTNEKLFF
TGCGCCAGCAGCCAAGGGGGACAGACTAATGAAAAACTGTTTTTT
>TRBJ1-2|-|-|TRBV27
CASSLGLNYGYTF
TGTGCCAGCAGTTTAGGGCTAAACTATGGCTACACCTTC
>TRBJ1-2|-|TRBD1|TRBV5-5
CASSFWDRDNYGYTF
TGTGCCAGCAGCTTCTGGGACAGAGATAACTATGGCTACACCTTC
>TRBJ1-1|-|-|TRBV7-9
CASSLEAARGHTEAFF
TGTGCCAGCAGCTTAGAAGCGGCTCGAGGGCACACTGAAGCTTTCTTT
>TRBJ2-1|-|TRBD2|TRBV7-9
CASSPVSGRKFNEQFF
TGTGCCAGCAGCCCGGTGAGCGGGAGGAAGTTCAATGAGCAGTTCTTC
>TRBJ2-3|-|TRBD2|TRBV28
CASGLAGIYRSTDTQYF
TGTGCCAGCGGACTAGCGGGAATTTATCGGAGCACAGATACGCAGTATTTT
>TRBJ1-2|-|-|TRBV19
CASSTLGGSDYGYTF
TGTGCCAGTAGTACACTCGGGGGTAGCGACTATGGCTACACCTTC
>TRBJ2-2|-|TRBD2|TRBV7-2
CASSYYSGTGELFF
TGTGCCAGCAGCTATTATAGCGGGACCGGGGAGCTGTTTTTT
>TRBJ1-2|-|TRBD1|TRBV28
CASSFGTGLVSGYGYTF
TGTGCCAGCAGTTTCGGGACAGGGCTCGTCTCAGGCTATGGCTACACCTTC
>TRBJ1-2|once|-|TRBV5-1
CASSFPGDYGYTF
TGCGCCAGCAGCTTCCCGGGGGACTATGGCTACACCTTC
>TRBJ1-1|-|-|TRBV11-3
CASSIGGAGTEAFF
TGTGCCAGCAGTATAGGGGGAGCAGGAACTGAAGCTTTCTTT
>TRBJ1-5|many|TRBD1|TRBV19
CASSRRTGEVKPQHF
TGTGCCAGTAGTAGAAGGACAGGAGAAGTCAAGCCCCAGCATTTT
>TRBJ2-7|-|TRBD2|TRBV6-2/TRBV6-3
CASSYSPSGIPYEQYF
TGTGCCAGCAGTTACTCGCCTAGCGGGATCCCCTACGAGCAGTACTTC
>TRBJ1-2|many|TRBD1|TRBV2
CASSITGADGYTF
TGTGCCAGCAGCATTACAGGGGCCGATGGCTACACCTTC
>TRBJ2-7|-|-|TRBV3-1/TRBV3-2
CASSLNPGPHYEQYF
TGTGCCAGCAGCCTCAACCCTGGGCCCCACTACGAGCAGTACTTC
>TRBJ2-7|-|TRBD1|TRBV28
CATTSGQGLSEQYF
TGTGCCACCACATCGGGACAGGGATTGAGTGAGCAGTACTTC
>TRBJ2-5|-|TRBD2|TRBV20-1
CSASFGLAYQETQYF
TGCAGTGCTAGTTTTGGACTAGCGTACCAAGAGACCCAGTACTTC